This entry features one T cell receptor (beta chain) sequence. Its antigen remains undetermined. One junction end does not reproduce the germline sequence, and a read error may be involved. According to the germline V gene, CDR1 reads SGHAT and CDR2 reads FQNNGV. Including cysteine and phenylalanine, the CDR3 has 16 amino acids. The kept DNA is CDR3 alone, 48 bases in frame from the first base. A constant-region primer and ProtoScript II reverse transcriptase were used to reverse-transcribe TCRbeta-specific cDNA from approximately 550 ng total RNA. Three nested multiplex PCR rounds, following a slightly modified ARM-PCR procedure, were used to build the TCRbeta libraries. Multiplex TRBV1-TRBV30 forward primers and a Cbeta reverse primer were used in the first two PCR rounds, each of which was run for about 10 cycles. Sample barcodes and Illumina adapters were added in a final 25-cycle PCR with Deep VentR polymerase. Amplicons of 200-500 bp were gel-purified with a QIAquick gel extraction kit before sequencing. An Illumina HiSeq 2500 was used to sequence the TCRbeta amplicons, generating 250-bp paired-end reads. As for the original processing: Quality trimming of reads was performed with Trimmomatic v0.33, and paired reads were merged with FLASH v1.2.11 so that full CDR3 sequences could be recovered. V, D and J germline segments were assigned to the rearranged TCRbeta sequences by MiGEC v1.2.1b. Clonotype statistics and Shannon-Wiener diversity indices were calculated with VDJtools v1.0.0. Except for diversity analysis, only the 250 most abundant clonotypes of each sample were used in subsequent analyses to reduce sampling bias. TCRdb reprocessed the public reads (quality trimming at Q25 with fastp, clone calling with MiXCR) and kept in-frame beta chains. For every CDR3 protein sequence, its rows merge into one entry that carries the most common genes and DNA. TCRdb's processing, not the study's, gives the V and J calls here. The sample records 180,000 or so distinct CDR3 sequences, 60% of which are singletons. Approximately 65% of the sample belongs to the ten largest clones.

These data belong to a study of tumor-infiltrating lymphocytes in primary liver carcinoma (dated by TCRdb to about 2017). The study in broad terms: Between November 2015 and early 2016, 5 or 6 patients in China with histopathologically diagnosed primary liver carcinoma had their tumors surgically resected. Tumors of the five patients were stage T1-T3 N0M0 with maximum diameters of about 4.2 to 10 cm. The study combined TCRbeta repertoire sequencing, expression microarrays and whole-exome sequencing across five regions of each liver tumor, with adjacent normal tissue and blood. A total of 35 or so specimens from 5 patients, comprising 25 or so tumor regions, 5 adjacent noncancerous liver tissues and 5 peripheral blood samples, were covered by TCRbeta repertoire sequencing. Roughly 3.65 to 7.13 million productive TCRbeta reads were obtained per sample, and no significant difference in read depth was found between tissue types. High reproducibility was observed for the technical replicate repertoires, with mean shared-clone rates approximately 0.9 and correlation coefficients above 0.95. Hepatocellular carcinoma (four) or combined HCC and intrahepatic cholangiocarcinoma (one) was present in the five patients, who were three men and two women aged 30 to 69 years. Summary of the overall study and its limitations: The top 250 clones accounted for a significantly greater share of the repertoire in tumors than in blood (p = 0.039). Bulk unsorted samples precluded comparing CD4+ and CD8+ T cell repertoires. Because sequencing covered only the TCR beta chain and unpaired alpha chains were not captured, true repertoire diversity is likely underestimated. Repertoire overlap was found to be higher between tumor regions (mean roughly 35%) than between tumor-adjacent (about 17%) or tumor-blood (around 15%) pairs, consistent with antigen-driven expansion. With just a handful of patients in the study, the authors point out that the findings should be validated in a larger study.

TRIzol reagent was used to extract blood RNA from unsorted whole blood, while the DNeasy Blood & Tissue kit provided the germline DNA. Patients had chronic HBV infection and were treatment-naive at sampling. Before surgery, about 3.9 milliliters of peripheral blood were drawn into K2EDTA tubes. The sequenced sample consisted of peripheral blood. Here the chain combines TRBV11-2 and TRBJ2-1, with TRBD2 tentatively as D gene (6 bases match). The sequence derives from a man in his forties with primary liver carcinoma and hepatitis B virus infection. The DNA sequence is TGTGCCAGCAGCTTTGATCACGGGGGAGGACTAAATGAACAGTTCTTC. It is translated as CASSFDHGGGLNEQFF.